This T cell receptor beta chain was observed in a study of early T cells in non-severe SARS-CoV-2 infection. Whole-study findings and limits: Missing private and CD4 specificities, VDJdb matching favored anti-spike CD8 responses.

Concerning this clonotype: Its antigen remains unknown.

Unique molecular identifiers were affixed to single, distinct cDNA molecules. One entry per CDR3 protein, called by TCRdb with MiXCR from the 5' RACE reads. Of roughly 64,000 distinct CDR3 sequences in the sample, under 15% were seen once. The CDR3 has 15 amino acids. Trimming removed 4 bases from V and 0 bases from J, with 10 bases in between. The germline CDR1 and CDR2 sequences are SEHNR and FQNEAQ (reference sequence). The clonotype was recovered from an adult who was a healthcare worker with PCR-confirmed SARS-CoV-2 infection or an uninfected control (not recorded which). The material sequenced was whole blood. This chain connects TRBV7-9 to TRBJ1-5; perhaps TRBD1 as D (6 bases). In DNA, the CDR3 is TGTGCCAGCAGCTCCGGACAGATTAGCAATCAGCCCCAGCATTTT. Amino acids: CASSSGQISNQPQHF.